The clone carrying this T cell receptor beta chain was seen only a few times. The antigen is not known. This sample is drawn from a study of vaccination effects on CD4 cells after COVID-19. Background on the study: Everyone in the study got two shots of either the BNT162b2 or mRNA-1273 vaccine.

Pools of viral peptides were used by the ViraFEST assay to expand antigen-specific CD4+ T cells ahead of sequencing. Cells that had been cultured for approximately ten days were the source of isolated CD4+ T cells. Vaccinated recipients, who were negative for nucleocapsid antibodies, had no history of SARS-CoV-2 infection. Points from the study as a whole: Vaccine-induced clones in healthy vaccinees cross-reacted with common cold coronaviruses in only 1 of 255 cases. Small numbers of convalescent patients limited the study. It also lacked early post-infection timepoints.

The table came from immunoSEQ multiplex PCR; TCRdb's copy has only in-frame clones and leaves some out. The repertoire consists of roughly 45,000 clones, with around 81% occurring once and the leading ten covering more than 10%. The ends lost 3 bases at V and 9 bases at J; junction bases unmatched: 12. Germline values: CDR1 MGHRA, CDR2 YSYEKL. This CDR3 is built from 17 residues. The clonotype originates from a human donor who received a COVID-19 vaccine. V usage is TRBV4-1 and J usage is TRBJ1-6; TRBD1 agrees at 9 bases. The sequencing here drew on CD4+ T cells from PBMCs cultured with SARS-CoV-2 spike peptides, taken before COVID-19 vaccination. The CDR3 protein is CASSHRRTGADGSPLHF. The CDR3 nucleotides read TGCGCCAGCAGCCACAGACGGACAGGGGCTGATGGTTCACCCCTCCACTTT.